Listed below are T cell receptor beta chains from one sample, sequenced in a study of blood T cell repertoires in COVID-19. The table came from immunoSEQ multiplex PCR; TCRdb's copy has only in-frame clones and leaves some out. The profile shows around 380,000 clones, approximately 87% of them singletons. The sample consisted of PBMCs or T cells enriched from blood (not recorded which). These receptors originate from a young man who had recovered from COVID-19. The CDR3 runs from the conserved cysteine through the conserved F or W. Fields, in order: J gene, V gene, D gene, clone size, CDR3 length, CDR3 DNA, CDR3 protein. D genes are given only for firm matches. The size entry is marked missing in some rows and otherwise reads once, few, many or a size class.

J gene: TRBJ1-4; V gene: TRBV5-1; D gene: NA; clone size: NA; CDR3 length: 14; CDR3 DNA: TGCGCCAGCAGCTTCGGCGGGATAGGTGAAAAACTGTTTTTT; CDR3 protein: CASSFGGIGEKLFF
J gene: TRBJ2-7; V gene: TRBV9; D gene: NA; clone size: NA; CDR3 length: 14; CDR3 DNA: TGTGCCAGCAGCGTATCAAGACAGCCCTACGAGCAGTACTTC; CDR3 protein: CASSVSRQPYEQYF
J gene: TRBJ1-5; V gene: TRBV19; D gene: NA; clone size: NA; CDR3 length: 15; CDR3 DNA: TGTGCCAGTAGCCCATGGCCCAATACCTGGCAGCCCCAGCATTTT; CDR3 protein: CASSPWPNTWQPQHF
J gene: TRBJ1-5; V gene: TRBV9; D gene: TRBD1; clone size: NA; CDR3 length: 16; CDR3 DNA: TGTGCCAGCAGCGAGTCGACAGGGGGCGAGGGTCAGCCCCAGCATTTT; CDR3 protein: CASSESTGGEGQPQHF
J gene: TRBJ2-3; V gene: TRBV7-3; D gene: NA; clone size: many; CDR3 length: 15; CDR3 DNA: TGTGCCAGCAGCACCGAGGGGACATACACAGATACGCAGTATTTT; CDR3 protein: CASSTEGTYTDTQYF
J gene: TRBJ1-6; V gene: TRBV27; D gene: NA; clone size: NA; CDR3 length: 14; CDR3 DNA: TGTGCCAGCCGGGAGGGGGGGGTCAGTTCACCCCTCCACTTT; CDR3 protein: CASREGGVSSPLHF
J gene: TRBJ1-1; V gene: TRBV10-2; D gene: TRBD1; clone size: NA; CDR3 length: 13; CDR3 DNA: TGCGCCAGCAGGGACAGGTCCCTCACTGAAGCTTTCTTT; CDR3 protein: CASRDRSLTEAFF
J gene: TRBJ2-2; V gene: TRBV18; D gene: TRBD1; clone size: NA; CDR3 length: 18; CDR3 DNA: TGTGCCAGCTCACCCCGCCTGACCTGGGACAGGGGATCCGGGGAGCTGTTTTTT; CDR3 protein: CASSPRLTWDRGSGELFF
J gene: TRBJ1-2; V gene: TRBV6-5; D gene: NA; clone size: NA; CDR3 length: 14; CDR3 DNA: TGTGCCAGCAGTACGGCGGCTATAACTGGTGGCTACACCTTC; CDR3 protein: CASSTAAITGGYTF
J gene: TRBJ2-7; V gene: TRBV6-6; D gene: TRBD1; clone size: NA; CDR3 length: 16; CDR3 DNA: TGTGCCAGCAGTTACGGGCCCGGGACAGGGGTTTTCGAGCAGTACTTC; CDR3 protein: CASSYGPGTGVFEQYF
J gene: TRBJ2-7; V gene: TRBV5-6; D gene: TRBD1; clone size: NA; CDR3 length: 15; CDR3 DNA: TGTGCCAGCAGCCCTCGGGGGACAGGGCGCTACGAGCAGTACTTC; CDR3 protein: CASSPRGTGRYEQYF
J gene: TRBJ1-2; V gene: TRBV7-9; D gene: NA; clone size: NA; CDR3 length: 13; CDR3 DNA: TGTGCCAGCAGCCCCGGTTCCCTCTATGGCTACACCTTC; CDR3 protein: CASSPGSLYGYTF
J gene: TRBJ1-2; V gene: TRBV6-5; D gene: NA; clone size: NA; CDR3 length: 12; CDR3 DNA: TGTGCCAGCAGCGGAACTGGGGCGCACTACACCTTC; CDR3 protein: CASSGTGAHYTF
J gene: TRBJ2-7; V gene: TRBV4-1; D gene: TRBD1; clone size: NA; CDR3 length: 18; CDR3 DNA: TGCGCCAGCAGCCAAGAGGAATCCGGGACAGGGGGTACCTACGAGCAGTACTTC; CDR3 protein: CASSQEESGTGGTYEQYF
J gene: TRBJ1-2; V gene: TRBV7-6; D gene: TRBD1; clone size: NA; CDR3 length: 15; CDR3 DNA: TGTGCCAGCAGCTTAACTAGGACAGGGGGCGATGGCTACACCTTC; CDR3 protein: CASSLTRTGGDGYTF